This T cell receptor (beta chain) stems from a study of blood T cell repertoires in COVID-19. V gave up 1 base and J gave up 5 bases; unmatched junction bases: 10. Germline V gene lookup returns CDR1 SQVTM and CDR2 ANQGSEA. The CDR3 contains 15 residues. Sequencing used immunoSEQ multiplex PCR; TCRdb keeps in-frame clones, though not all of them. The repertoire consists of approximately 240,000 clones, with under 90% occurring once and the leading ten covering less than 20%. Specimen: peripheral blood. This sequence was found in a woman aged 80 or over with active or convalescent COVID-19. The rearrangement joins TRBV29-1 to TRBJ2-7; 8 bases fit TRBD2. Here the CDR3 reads CSVEAPREGGNEQYF. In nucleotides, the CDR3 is TGCAGCGTTGAAGCCCCACGGGAGGGGGGCAACGAGCAGTACTTC.